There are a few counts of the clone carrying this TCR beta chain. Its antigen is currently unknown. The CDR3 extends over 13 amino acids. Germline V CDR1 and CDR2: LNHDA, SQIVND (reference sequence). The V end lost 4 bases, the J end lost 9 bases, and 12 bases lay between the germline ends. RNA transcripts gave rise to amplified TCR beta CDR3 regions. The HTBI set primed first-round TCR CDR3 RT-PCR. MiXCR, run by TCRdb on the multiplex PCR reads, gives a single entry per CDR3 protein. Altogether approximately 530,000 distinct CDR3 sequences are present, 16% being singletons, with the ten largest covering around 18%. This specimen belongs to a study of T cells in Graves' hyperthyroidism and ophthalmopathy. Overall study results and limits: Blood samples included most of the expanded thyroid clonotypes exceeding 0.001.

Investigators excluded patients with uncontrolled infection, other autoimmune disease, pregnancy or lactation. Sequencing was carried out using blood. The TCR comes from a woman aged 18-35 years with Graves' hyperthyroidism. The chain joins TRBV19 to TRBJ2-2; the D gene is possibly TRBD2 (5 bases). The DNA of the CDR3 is TGTGCCAGTAGTAGCAGAGGGTTCCGGGAGCTGTTTTTT. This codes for CASSSRGFRELFF.